The TCR beta chain under discussion was sequenced for a study of T cells after yellow fever vaccination. This clonotype was counted between two and nine times. Its target is unknown. The germline V gene encodes CDR1 MGHDK and CDR2 SYGVNS. V lost 1 base, J lost 1 base, and 5 bases stayed unmatched. The CDR3 loop spans 16 amino acids. Via MiXCR, TCRdb re-called the 5' RACE reads, giving one row per CDR3 protein. The sample has about 99,000 distinct CDR3 sequences, roughly 6% seen once; the top ten hold approximately 39%. Notes on the study in general: Abundant bulk-population clonotypes could contaminate the FACS-sorted repertoires. Researchers report a weaker secondary response that nonetheless peaked faster, day 5 versus 15.

The chain joins TRBV25-1 to TRBJ2-5, with TRBD1 identical over 8 bases. This TCR was sampled from a man aged 18 to 29 who received the YFV17D yellow fever vaccine. Sequenced here: CD8+ T cells sorted from PBMCs, sampled 10 days after the yellow fever booster vaccination. The CDR3 spells CASSESDRGGQETQYF. In DNA form, the CDR3 reads TGTGCCAGCAGTGAATCCGACAGGGGAGGCCAAGAGACCCAGTACTTC.